A selection of T cell receptor beta chains follows, all from one sample in a study of blood T cell repertoires in COVID-19. Produced via immunoSEQ multiplex PCR; TCRdb's table is partial and in-frame only. The sample lists 150,000 to 200,000 clones; about 88% were seen once. The material sequenced was peripheral blood. The receptors originated from a man younger than 30 with acute or convalescent COVID-19. Each CDR3 is given with its conserved first and last residue.

j_gene,v_gene,CDR3aa
TRBJ2-5,TRBV7-9,CASSSPRTSDQETQYF
TRBJ1-2,TRBV5-5,CASSLSGRTDNYGYTF
TRBJ2-5,TRBV5-4,CASSNELFGHSLEETQYF
TRBJ2-2,TRBV19,CASSYDRILTGELFF
TRBJ2-3,TRBV9,CASSVLAGGGTDTQYF
TRBJ1-6,TRBV5-4,CASSPGGQGTDSPLHF
TRBJ2-7,TRBV14,CASSQEGTAYEQYF
TRBJ1-5,TRBV6-2/TRBV6-3,CASSLGTGRRAQHF
TRBJ2-1,TRBV7-6,CASSLGVGTGAYNEQFF
TRBJ2-7,TRBV2,CASSVLASRITTYEQYF